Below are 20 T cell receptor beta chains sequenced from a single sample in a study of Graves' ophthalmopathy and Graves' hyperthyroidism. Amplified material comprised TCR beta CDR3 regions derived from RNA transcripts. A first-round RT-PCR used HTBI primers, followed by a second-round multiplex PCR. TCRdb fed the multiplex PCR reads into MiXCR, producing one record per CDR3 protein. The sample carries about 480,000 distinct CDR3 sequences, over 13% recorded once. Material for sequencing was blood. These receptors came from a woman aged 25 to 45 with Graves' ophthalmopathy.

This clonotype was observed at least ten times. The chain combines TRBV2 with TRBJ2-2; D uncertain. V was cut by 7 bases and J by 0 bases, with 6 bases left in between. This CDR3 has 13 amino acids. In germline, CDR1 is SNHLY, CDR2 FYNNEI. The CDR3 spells CASTGPNTGELFF. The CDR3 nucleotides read TGTGCCAGCACAGGTCCGAACACCGGGGAGCTGTTTTTT.

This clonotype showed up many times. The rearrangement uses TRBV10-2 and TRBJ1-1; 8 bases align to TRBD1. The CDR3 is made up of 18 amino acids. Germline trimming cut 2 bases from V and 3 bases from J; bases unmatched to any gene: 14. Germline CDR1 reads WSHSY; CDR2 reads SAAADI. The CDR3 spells CASSEAWDRPWGDTEAFF. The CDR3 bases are TGCGCCAGCAGTGAGGCCTGGGACAGGCCCTGGGGGGACACTGAAGCTTTCTTT.

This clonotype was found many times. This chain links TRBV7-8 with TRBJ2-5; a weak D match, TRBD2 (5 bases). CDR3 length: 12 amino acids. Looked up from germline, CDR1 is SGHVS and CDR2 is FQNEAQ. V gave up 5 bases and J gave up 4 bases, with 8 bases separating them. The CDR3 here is CASSRLRETQYF. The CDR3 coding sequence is TGTGCCAGCAGCCGACTAAGAGAGACCCAGTACTTC.

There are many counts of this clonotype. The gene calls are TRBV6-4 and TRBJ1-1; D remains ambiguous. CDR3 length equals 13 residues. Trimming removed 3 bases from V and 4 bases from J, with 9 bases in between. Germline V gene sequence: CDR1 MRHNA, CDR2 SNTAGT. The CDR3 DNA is TGTGCCAGCAGTGAGGGAGGAGGCACTGAAGCTTTCTTT. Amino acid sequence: CASSEGGGTEAFF.

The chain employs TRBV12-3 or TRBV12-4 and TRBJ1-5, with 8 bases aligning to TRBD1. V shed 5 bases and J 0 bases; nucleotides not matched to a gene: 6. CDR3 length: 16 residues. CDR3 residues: CASSGGTGYSNQPQHF. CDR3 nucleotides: TGTGCCAGCAGTGGCGGGACAGGCTATAGCAATCAGCCCCAGCATTTT.

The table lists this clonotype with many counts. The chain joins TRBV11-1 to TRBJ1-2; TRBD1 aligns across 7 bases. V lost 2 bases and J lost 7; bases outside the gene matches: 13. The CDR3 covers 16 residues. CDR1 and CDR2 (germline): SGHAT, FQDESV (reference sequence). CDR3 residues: CASSLILGQDMGGYTF. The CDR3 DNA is TGTGCCAGCAGCTTAATCCTCGGACAGGATATGGGTGGCTACACCTTC.

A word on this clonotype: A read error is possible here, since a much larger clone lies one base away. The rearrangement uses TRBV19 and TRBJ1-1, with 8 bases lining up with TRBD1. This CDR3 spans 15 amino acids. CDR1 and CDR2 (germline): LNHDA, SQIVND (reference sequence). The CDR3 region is CARSLTGTGYTEAFF. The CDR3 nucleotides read TGTGCCCGTAGTCTCACCGGGACAGGTTACACTGAAGCTTTCTTT.

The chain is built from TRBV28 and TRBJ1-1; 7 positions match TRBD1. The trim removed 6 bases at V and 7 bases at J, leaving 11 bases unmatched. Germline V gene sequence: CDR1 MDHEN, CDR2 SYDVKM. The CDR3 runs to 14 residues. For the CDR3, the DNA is TGTGCCAGCAGCTCATCCGGGACAGCTAGTGAAGCTTTCTTT. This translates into CASSSSGTASEAFF.

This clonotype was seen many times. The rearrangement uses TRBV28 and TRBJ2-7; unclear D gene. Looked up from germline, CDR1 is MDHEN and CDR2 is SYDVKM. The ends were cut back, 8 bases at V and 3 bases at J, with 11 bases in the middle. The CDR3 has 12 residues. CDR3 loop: CASRLSSYEQYF. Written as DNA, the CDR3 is TGTGCCAGCCGACTTTCGAGCTACGAGCAGTACTTC.

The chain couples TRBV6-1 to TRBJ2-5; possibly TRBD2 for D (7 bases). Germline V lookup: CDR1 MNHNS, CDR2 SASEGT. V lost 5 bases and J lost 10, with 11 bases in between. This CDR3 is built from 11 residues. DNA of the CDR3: TGTGCCAGCAGTCAAGGGGGGGACCAGTACTTC. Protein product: CASSQGGDQYF.

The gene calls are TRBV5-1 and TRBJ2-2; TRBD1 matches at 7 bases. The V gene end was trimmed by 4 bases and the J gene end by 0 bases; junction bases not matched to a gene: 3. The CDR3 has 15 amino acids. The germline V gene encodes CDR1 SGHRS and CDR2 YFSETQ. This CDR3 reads CASSIGTANTGELFF. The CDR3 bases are TGCGCCAGCAGCATCGGGACAGCGAACACCGGGGAGCTGTTTTTT.

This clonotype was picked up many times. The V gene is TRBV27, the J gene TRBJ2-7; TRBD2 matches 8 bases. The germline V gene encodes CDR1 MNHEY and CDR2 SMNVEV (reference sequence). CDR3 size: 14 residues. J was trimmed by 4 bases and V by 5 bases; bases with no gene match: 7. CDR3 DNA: TGTGCCAGCAGTCATTATGGGACTAGTTACGAGCAGTACTTC. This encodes CASSHYGTSYEQYF.

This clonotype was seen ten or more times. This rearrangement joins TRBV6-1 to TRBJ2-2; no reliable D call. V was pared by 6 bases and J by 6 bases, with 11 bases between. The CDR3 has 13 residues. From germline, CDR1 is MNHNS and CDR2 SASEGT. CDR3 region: CASRRARAGELFF. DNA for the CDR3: TGTGCCAGCAGACGAGCTAGGGCCGGGGAGCTGTTTTTT.

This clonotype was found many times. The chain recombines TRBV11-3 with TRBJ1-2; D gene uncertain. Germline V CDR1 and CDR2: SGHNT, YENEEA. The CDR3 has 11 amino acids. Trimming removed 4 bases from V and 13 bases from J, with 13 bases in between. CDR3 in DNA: TGTGCCAGCAGCTCCCAGGCGACCCTCACCTTC. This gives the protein CASSSQATLTF.

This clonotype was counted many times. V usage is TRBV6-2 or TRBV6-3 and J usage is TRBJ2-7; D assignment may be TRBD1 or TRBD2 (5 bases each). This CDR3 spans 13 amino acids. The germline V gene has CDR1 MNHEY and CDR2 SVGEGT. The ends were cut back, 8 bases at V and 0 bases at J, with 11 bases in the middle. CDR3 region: CASGTENSYEQYF. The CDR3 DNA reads TGTGCCAGCGGGACCGAGAACTCCTACGAGCAGTACTTC.

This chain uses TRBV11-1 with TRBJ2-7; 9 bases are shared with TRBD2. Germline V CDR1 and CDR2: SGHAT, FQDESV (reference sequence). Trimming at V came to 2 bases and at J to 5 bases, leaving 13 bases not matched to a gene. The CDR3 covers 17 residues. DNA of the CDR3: TGTGCCAGCAGCTTATTTGGAAGCGCGGGAGGGCTTCACGAGCAGTACTTC. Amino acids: CASSLFGSAGGLHEQYF.

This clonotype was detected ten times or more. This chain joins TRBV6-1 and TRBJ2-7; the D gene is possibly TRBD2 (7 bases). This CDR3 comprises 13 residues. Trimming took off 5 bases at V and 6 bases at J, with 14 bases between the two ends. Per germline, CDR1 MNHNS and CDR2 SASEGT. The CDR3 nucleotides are TGTGCCAGCAGTCAACGGGGGGCCGGCGAGCAGTACTTC. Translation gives CASSQRGAGEQYF.

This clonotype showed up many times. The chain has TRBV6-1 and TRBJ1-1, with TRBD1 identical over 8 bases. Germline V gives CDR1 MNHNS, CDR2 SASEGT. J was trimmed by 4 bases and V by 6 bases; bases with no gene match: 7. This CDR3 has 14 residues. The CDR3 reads CASRTDRVLTEAFF. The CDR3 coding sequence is TGTGCCAGCAGGACGGACAGGGTTCTCACTGAAGCTTTCTTT.

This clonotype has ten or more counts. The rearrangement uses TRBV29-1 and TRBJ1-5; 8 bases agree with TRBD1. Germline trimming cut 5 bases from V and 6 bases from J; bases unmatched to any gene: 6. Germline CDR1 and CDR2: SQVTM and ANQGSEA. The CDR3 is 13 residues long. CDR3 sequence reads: CSVQDRAGQPQHF. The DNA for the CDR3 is TGCAGCGTTCAGGACAGGGCGGGTCAGCCCCAGCATTTT. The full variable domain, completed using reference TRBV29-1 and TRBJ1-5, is SAVISQKPSRDICQRGTSLTIQCQVDSQVTMMFWYRQQPGQSLTLIATANQGSEATYESGFVIDKFPISRPNLTFSTLTVSNMSPEDSSIYLCSVQDRAGQPQHFGDGTRLSIL.

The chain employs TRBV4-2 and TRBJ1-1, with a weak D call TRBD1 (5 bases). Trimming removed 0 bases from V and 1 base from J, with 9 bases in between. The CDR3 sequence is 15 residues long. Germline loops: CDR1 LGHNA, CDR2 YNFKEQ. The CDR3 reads CASSQDPGPNTEAFF. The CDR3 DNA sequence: TGTGCCAGCAGCCAAGATCCAGGGCCGAACACTGAAGCTTTCTTT.